This T cell receptor beta chain is from a study of blood T cell repertoires in COVID-19. At the level of the study: Some COVID-19 samples were acute and others convalescent; all came from the United States, Italy and Spain. PBMCs, B-cell-depleted T cells, or T cells provided the cDNA or gDNA that made up the material.

Under the authors' procedure: Scientists estimated how many nucleated cells there were by amplifying reference gene primers. The table came from immunoSEQ multiplex PCR; TCRdb's copy has only in-frame clones and leaves some out. The DNA gave D and trimming, while V, J and clone size come from that table. The sample holds roughly 130,000 clones; more than 70% are singletons and the top ten take approximately 3.6%. The V end was cut by 1 base, the J end by 2 bases, with 5 bases between. The CDR3 sequence is 13 residues long. CDR1 LGHDT and CDR2 YNNKEL come from the germline V gene (reference sequence).

Specimen: peripheral blood. The rearrangement uses TRBV3-1 (or the pseudogene TRBV3-2) and TRBJ1-1; no clear D. This TCR was sampled from a woman in her fifties or sixties with acute or convalescent COVID-19. CDR3 protein: CASSQVSNTEAFF. The CDR3 region has the DNA TGTGCCAGCAGCCAAGTTAGTAACACTGAAGCTTTCTTT.